The clone carrying this T cell receptor beta chain was seen repeatedly, ten times or more. The V end was cut by 2 bases, the J end by 7 bases, with 7 bases between. This CDR3 region has 12 residues. Germline CDR1 reads SGHDT; CDR2 reads YYEEEE. This record belongs to a study of naive and memory T cell subsets. An equimolar mix of two oligonucleotides served as the beta constant-region primer for TRBC1 and TRBC2. Ligated cDNA was amplified by four rounds of PCR with nested alpha and beta constant-region primers and SP2. TCRdb re-called the UMI-ligation and nested PCR reads through MiXCR, storing one row per CDR3 protein. The sample consists of 15,000 or so distinct CDR3 sequences, roughly 8.7% of them appearing once.

The sequence was collected from a human donor in good health. Sequenced: central memory CD8+ T cells from blood. The V call is TRBV5-6, the J call TRBJ2-1; D unclear. CDR3 in amino acids: CASSFSRNEQFF. CDR3 in DNA: TGTGCCAGCAGCTTTTCGCGAAATGAGCAGTTCTTC.